This is a list of T cell receptor beta chains from one sample in a study of cytomegalovirus exposure and HLA in healthy donors. Produced via immunoSEQ multiplex PCR; TCRdb's table is partial and in-frame only. Of around 170,000 clones listed, more than 70% are singletons. The specimen was PBMCs. The receptor source for this set is a girl between 10 and 17 years old in good health and CMV-seronegative. CDR3s include the opening cysteine and the closing phenylalanine or tryptophan. A D gene is named only where the DNA matches it firmly. Size is stated for part of the rows, as once, few or many counts, or as a class when the clone is expanded.

j_gene	v_gene	abundance	d_gene	CDR3nt	CDR3aa
TRBJ1-4	TRBV10-3	-	-	TGTGCCATCAGTGAAGAGACAACTAATGAAAAACTGTTTTTT	CAISEETTNEKLFF
TRBJ1-5	TRBV7-9	-	TRBD1	TGTGCCAGCAGCTTAGGACAGGGGCTCAATCAGCCCCAGCATTTT	CASSLGQGLNQPQHF
TRBJ1-2	TRBV5-4	once	TRBD1	TGTGCCAGCAGCCCCCGGGACAGGGTTCTCTATGGCTACACCTTC	CASSPRDRVLYGYTF
TRBJ1-2	TRBV5-1	-	-	TGCGCCAGCAGCTTGGGGGCCTCCGGGCAGGGGACGCTCTATGGCTACACCTTC	CASSLGASGQGTLYGYTF
TRBJ1-2	TRBV15	-	TRBD1	TGTGCCACCAGCAGAGATCCCGACAGGGTGGTATGGGGCTACACCTTC	CATSRDPDRVVWGYTF
TRBJ1-2	TRBV19	-	TRBD1	TGTGCCAGTAGTATAGATGGGGGACAGGGGCTAGAGTTAGGCTACACCTTC	CASSIDGGQGLELGYTF
TRBJ2-3	TRBV6-4	-	-	TGTGCCAGCAGTGACAAGGGCGGAGGATCAGATACGCAGTATTTT	CASSDKGGGSDTQYF
TRBJ1-1	TRBV9	-	TRBD1	TGTGCCAGCGGGGGGCGTGCGGGACAGGGAAGTTCTGAAGCTTTCTTT	CASGGRAGQGSSEAFF
TRBJ2-7	TRBV4-1	-	TRBD1	TGCGCCAGCAGCCAAGATCGGGGCAGGGGGAGCGAGCAGTACTTC	CASSQDRGRGSEQYF
TRBJ1-2	TRBV6-5	-	TRBD1	TGTGCCAGCAGTCCGCCAGGGACAGGGGAGTACGGCTACACCTTC	CASSPPGTGEYGYTF
TRBJ1-2	TRBV6-1	-	-	TGTGCCACCTCGCCAGGGTCCTTCTTTGGCTACACCTTC	CATSPGSFFGYTF
TRBJ1-5	TRBV6-1	-	-	TGTGCCAGCAGTGTGGCGGGGTTTGGTCAGCCCCAGCATTTT	CASSVAGFGQPQHF
TRBJ2-7	TRBV6-1	-	TRBD1	TGTGCCAGCAGCGGACCCTCCGGGACAGTAACAGACCAGTACTTC	CASSGPSGTVTDQYF
TRBJ1-1	TRBV4-1	-	-	TGCGCCAGCAGCCTCCCAGGGTTGTCCGGCACTGAAGCTTTCTTT	CASSLPGLSGTEAFF
TRBJ2-6	TRBV15	-	-	TGTGCCACCACAAACGACAGGTCTGGGGCCAACGTCCTGACTTTC	CATTNDRSGANVLTF
TRBJ1-4	TRBV30	-	-	TGTGCCTGGACAGGTTACCCTTTGGAAAAACTGTTTTTT	CAWTGYPLEKLFF
TRBJ2-3	TRBV19	-	TRBD2	TGTGCCACCGTTCGGGCTAGCGGACCCCCCACAGATACGCAGTATTTT	CATVRASGPPTDTQYF
TRBJ1-1	TRBV7-9	-	-	TGTGCCAGCAGCCAAAGGGGGTGGACTGAAGCTTTCTTT	CASSQRGWTEAFF
TRBJ1-5	TRBV19	-	-	TGTGCCTGCAAAGACCCGGGGAAGCCCCAGCATTTT	CACKDPGKPQHF
TRBJ1-2	TRBV4-1	few	TRBD1	TGCGCCAGCAGCCAAACCCCCGGGACAGGGGACGGCTACACCTTC	CASSQTPGTGDGYTF
TRBJ1-1	TRBV4-1	-	-	TGCGCCAGCAGCCAACAAGACAGCGCGATAGGAAACACTGAAGCTTTCTTT	CASSQQDSAIGNTEAFF
TRBJ1-6	TRBV5-1	-	TRBD1	TGCGCCAGCAGTACCGGGACAGGGGTATCACCCCTCCACTTT	CASSTGTGVSPLHF
TRBJ1-6	TRBV9	once	-	TGTGCCAGCAGCGCGTCCAGGGCTGCTGGATCACCCCTCCACTTT	CASSASRAAGSPLHF
TRBJ1-1	TRBV10-3	few	-	TGTGCCATCAGTGGCGGGTTTGGGACTGAAGCTTTCTTT	CAISGGFGTEAFF
TRBJ2-2	TRBV4-1	-	-	TGCGCCAGCAGCCTGATGGGCAGGAACACCGGGGAGCTGTTTTTT	CASSLMGRNTGELFF
TRBJ1-2	TRBV2	-	TRBD1	TGTGCCAGCAACCTAGGGACAGGGGCCTCCCTAGGCTACACCTTC	CASNLGTGASLGYTF
TRBJ2-1	TRBV5-1	few	-	TGCGCCAGCAGCTTGTTCGGCAGGGGAGTAGATGAGCAGTTCTTC	CASSLFGRGVDEQFF
TRBJ2-5	TRBV6-5	-	TRBD2	TGTGCCAGCAGTGCTAGCGGGGGTTACCAAGAGACCCAGTACTTC	CASSASGGYQETQYF
TRBJ1-1	TRBV6-1	few	TRBD1	TGTGCCAGCAGTGACAAGGGGGCCACCTACACTGAAGCTTTCTTT	CASSDKGATYTEAFF
TRBJ2-7	TRBV6-1	once	-	TGTGCCAGCAGTGATGTTGGGCGGGACGAGCAGTACTTC	CASSDVGRDEQYF
TRBJ1-1	TRBV5-1	-	TRBD1	TGCGCCAGCAGCCCCGGGACAGGGACTACTGAAGCTTTCTTT	CASSPGTGTTEAFF
TRBJ2-5	TRBV2	-	-	TGTGCCAGCAGTGATTACAGGGTCGTTGAGACCCAGTACTTC	CASSDYRVVETQYF
TRBJ1-1	TRBV2	few	-	TGTGCCAGCAGGGTACAGGGTTGGGGCACTGAAGCTTTCTTT	CASRVQGWGTEAFF
TRBJ1-4	TRBV5-6	few	-	TGTGCCAGCAGCTTGGAACAGGGAGAAAAACTGTTTTTT	CASSLEQGEKLFF
TRBJ2-7	TRBV5-1	-	-	TGCGCCAGCAGCTTTGGGGGGAACGAGCAGTACTTC	CASSFGGNEQYF
TRBJ2-5	TRBV9	-	-	TGTGCCAGCAGCGGAGGGGGTCAAGAGACCCAGTACTTC	CASSGGGQETQYF
TRBJ2-7	TRBV27	-	-	TGTGCCAGCAGTCGGGGGACCTACGAGCAGTACTTC	CASSRGTYEQYF
TRBJ2-1	TRBV6-5	few	-	TGTGCCAGCGGAGGGGGGGGGCCTTCCTATGAGCAGTTCTTC	CASGGGGPSYEQFF
TRBJ2-7	TRBV7-9	-	TRBD1	TGTGCCAGCAGCCCCGAGGGACAGGGCTACAACGAGCAGTACTTC	CASSPEGQGYNEQYF
TRBJ2-1	TRBV6-5	-	-	TGTGCCAGCAAAAGACCCCAGGGTGAGCAGTTCTTC	CASKRPQGEQFF
TRBJ1-1	TRBV29-1	-	TRBD1	TGCAGCGGCGACAGGGGGGGGACTGAAGCTTTCTTT	CSGDRGGTEAFF
TRBJ1-2	TRBV18	few	-	TGTGCCAGCTCAGCCGTGATAGAGTACACCTTC	CASSAVIEYTF
TRBJ2-5	TRBV6-5	-	-	TGTGCCAGCAGGGGATGGGAGTACCAAGAGACCCAGTACTTC	CASRGWEYQETQYF
TRBJ1-4	TRBV2	-	-	TGTGCCAGCGTAGAGCCCCCAGGGATAGGGGAAAAACTGTTTTTT	CASVEPPGIGEKLFF
TRBJ1-6	TRBV7-9	-	TRBD1	TGTGCCAGCAGCAGGCAGGACAGGGGTAATAATTCACCCCTCCACTTT	CASSRQDRGNNSPLHF
TRBJ1-1	TRBV5-1	few	TRBD1	TGCGCCAGCAGCTTTCGGGTACAGGGGCAAGCTGAAGCTTTCTTT	CASSFRVQGQAEAFF